This TCR beta chain appears in the sequencing data of a study of shared clonotypes between healthy human individuals. Produced via immunoSEQ multiplex PCR; TCRdb's table is partial and in-frame only. The repertoire holds some 1,100,000 clones, with approximately 80% as singletons. The CDR3 has 18 amino acids. Looked up from germline, CDR1 is SGHAT and CDR2 is FQNNGV. The V gene end was trimmed by 3 bases and the J gene end by 4 bases; junction bases not matched to a gene: 12. Sequencing was done on a sample of memory CD4+ T cells from PBMCs. The subset here: CD45RA-negative fraction. The rearrangement joins TRBV11-2 to TRBJ2-1; TRBD2 matches at 10 bases. The receptor's source is a man aged 18 to 29 in good health. Some clones in this sample may be carry-over from other donors' samples. CDR3 sequence: CASSLITPGLALYNEQFF. CDR3 nucleotides: TGTGCCAGCAGCTTGATTACGCCGGGACTAGCGCTATACAATGAGCAGTTCTTC.